These T cell receptor beta chains were read from a single sample in a study of cytomegalovirus exposure and HLA in healthy donors. The data were produced by immunoSEQ multiplex PCR, yet TCRdb's version contains in-frame clones alone and is incomplete. The table includes about 140,000 clones, approximately 88% detected once. Sequencing used PBMCs. The receptors originated from a middle-aged woman in good health and CMV-seronegative. Both conserved end residues are part of each CDR3. A D gene is named only where the DNA matches it firmly. Not every row has a clone size; where given, it reads once, few, many or a size class.

TRBV5-6	NA	17	TRBJ2-1	NA	CASSFRLVLLIDNEQFF	TGTGCCAGCAGCTTCAGACTAGTTTTACTTATAGACAATGAGCAGTTCTTC
TRBV5-1	NA	15	TRBJ2-3	TRBD2	CASSLGAGAIDTQYF	TGCGCCAGCAGCTTGGGAGCGGGAGCTATAGATACGCAGTATTTT
TRBV5-1	NA	15	TRBJ2-7	TRBD1	CASSLTGTGGYEQYF	TGCGCCAGCAGCTTGACTGGGACAGGGGGGTACGAGCAGTACTTC
TRBV29-1	NA	13	TRBJ1-2	TRBD1	CSVGTGESYGYTF	TGCAGCGTTGGGACAGGGGAAAGCTATGGCTACACCTTC
TRBV4-2	NA	16	TRBJ2-7	NA	CASSQDQAGRSYEQYF	TGTGCCAGCAGCCAAGATCAGGCAGGGAGGTCCTACGAGCAGTACTTC
TRBV11-2	NA	13	TRBJ2-3	NA	CASRAGRTDTQYF	TGTGCCAGCAGGGCCGGGAGAACAGATACGCAGTATTTT
TRBV2	NA	13	TRBJ1-5	NA	CASSRQVNQPQHF	TGTGCCAGCAGTCGACAGGTTAATCAGCCCCAGCATTTT
TRBV28	NA	14	TRBJ2-7	TRBD1	CASSPWTGVSEQYF	TGTGCCAGCAGCCCTTGGACAGGGGTCTCCGAGCAGTACTTC
TRBV25-1	NA	15	TRBJ2-7	TRBD1	CASSEWGQGAYEQYF	TGTGCCAGCAGTGAATGGGGACAGGGAGCCTACGAGCAGTACTTC
TRBV7-9	NA	15	TRBJ1-4	TRBD1	CSSSLLTGANEKLFF	TGTTCCAGCAGCTTATTGACAGGGGCTAATGAAAAACTGTTTTTT
TRBV11-2	NA	14	TRBJ2-7	TRBD2	CASRPTAGVYEQYF	TGTGCCAGCAGACCTACCGCGGGGGTCTACGAGCAGTACTTC
TRBV10-3	NA	15	TRBJ2-7	NA	CAISEPVQGGYEQYF	TGTGCCATCAGTGAGCCAGTGCAGGGTGGCTACGAGCAGTACTTC
TRBV19	NA	20	TRBJ2-1	TRBD2	CASRVRLAGDSRGNFNEQFF	TGTGCCAGTAGGGTTCGTCTAGCGGGAGACTCAAGGGGCAACTTCAATGAGCAGTTCTTC
TRBV11-3	NA	18	TRBJ1-1	NA	CASSLAFRGGLWNTEAFF	TGTGCCAGCAGCTTAGCGTTTCGGGGGGGGCTCTGGAACACTGAAGCTTTCTTT
TRBV5-5	NA	14	TRBJ2-3	NA	CASSRIAFTDTQYF	TGTGCCAGCAGTCGCATAGCCTTCACAGATACGCAGTATTTT
TRBV6-9	NA	16	TRBJ2-4	NA	CASSYRPRKAKNIQYF	TGTGCCAGCAGTTATCGTCCGCGCAAGGCCAAAAACATTCAGTACTTC
TRBV5-4	NA	16	TRBJ1-5	NA	CASRDHGGDSNQPQHF	TGTGCCAGCAGGGACCACGGGGGAGATAGCAATCAGCCCCAGCATTTT
TRBV5-1	NA	16	TRBJ2-7	NA	CASSLAVLGSGYEQYF	TGCGCCAGCAGCTTGGCGGTCCTCGGGAGTGGGTACGAGCAGTACTTC
TRBV5-6	NA	13	TRBJ1-2	NA	CASSFQATYGYTF	TGTGCCAGCAGCTTTCAGGCGACCTATGGCTACACCTTC
TRBV5-5	NA	15	TRBJ2-5	TRBD1	CASSFPGQVIETQYF	TGTGCCAGCAGCTTCCCGGGACAGGTCATCGAGACCCAGTACTTC
TRBV7-9	NA	15	TRBJ1-5	NA	CSSSLAGAGNQPQHF	TGTTCCAGCAGCTTAGCAGGGGCAGGCAATCAGCCCCAGCATTTT
TRBV28	NA	13	TRBJ1-1	TRBD1	CASSLSRDSEAFF	TGTGCCAGCAGTTTATCCCGGGACAGTGAAGCTTTCTTT
TRBV6-5	NA	12	TRBJ1-3	NA	CASSSSTSTIYF	TGTGCCAGCAGCTCCTCGACTAGCACCATATATTTT
TRBV5-3	NA	16	TRBJ2-7	NA	CARSSQKGVASYEQYF	TGTGCCAGAAGCTCCCAAAAGGGGGTTGCCTCCTACGAGCAGTACTTC
TRBV6-5	NA	14	TRBJ2-1	TRBD1	CASSPRTGYNEQFF	TGTGCCAGCAGTCCCCGGACAGGTTACAATGAGCAGTTCTTC
TRBV11-3	once	16	TRBJ2-7	NA	CASSFSALTGSYEQYF	TGTGCCAGCAGCTTTAGCGCCCTAACGGGCTCCTACGAGCAGTACTTC
TRBV18	NA	16	TRBJ2-3	TRBD2	CASSPFTGGPPDTQYF	TGTGCCAGCTCACCTTTCACGGGAGGGCCTCCAGATACGCAGTATTTT
TRBV4-3	NA	16	TRBJ1-2	TRBD1	CASSQTGTGLVYGYTF	TGCGCCAGCAGCCAAACCGGGACAGGGTTGGTGTATGGCTACACCTTC
TRBV5-1	NA	14	TRBJ2-4	NA	CASSLDGSGNIQYF	TGCGCCAGCAGCTTGGATGGGAGCGGAAACATTCAGTACTTC
TRBV7-9	NA	15	TRBJ2-7	NA	CASSLSGLAPYEQYF	TGTGCCAGCAGCTTAAGCGGGCTAGCCCCTTACGAGCAGTACTTC
TRBV27	NA	18	TRBJ2-2	TRBD1	CASSLSPGQGYNTGELFF	TGTGCCAGCAGTTTATCACCGGGACAGGGATATAACACCGGGGAGCTGTTTTTT
TRBV10-1	NA	14	TRBJ2-1	TRBD1	CASRLGTGYNEQFF	TGCGCCAGCAGGTTGGGGACAGGGTACAATGAGCAGTTCTTC
TRBV7-9	NA	14	TRBJ2-5	NA	CASSLVATQETQYF	TGTGCCAGCAGCTTAGTAGCTACCCAAGAGACCCAGTACTTC
TRBV5-4	NA	15	TRBJ2-7	TRBD2	CASSWGLAGVYEQYF	TGTGCCAGCAGCTGGGGACTAGCGGGAGTCTACGAGCAGTACTTC
TRBV5-1	NA	14	TRBJ1-1	NA	CASSLVPGDTEAFF	TGCGCCAGCAGCTTGGTCCCGGGGGACACTGAAGCTTTCTTT
TRBV6-1	NA	13	TRBJ2-1	NA	CASSERTTNEQFF	TGTGCCAGCAGTGAACGGACTACAAATGAGCAGTTCTTC
TRBV29-1	NA	15	TRBJ2-5	TRBD1	CSVFGQGVKSETQYF	TGCAGCGTTTTTGGACAGGGCGTAAAATCAGAGACCCAGTACTTC
TRBV5-1	NA	15	TRBJ1-5	NA	CASSLDGGARQPQHF	TGCGCCAGCAGCTTGGACGGGGGGGCGAGGCAGCCCCAGCATTTT
TRBV5-1	NA	15	TRBJ2-3	TRBD2	CASSPGLGSTDTQYF	TGCGCCAGCAGCCCCGGACTAGGAAGCACAGATACGCAGTATTTT
TRBV11-2	NA	13	TRBJ2-5	NA	CASSLDRVETQYF	TGTGCCAGCAGCTTAGACAGGGTGGAGACCCAGTACTTC
TRBV28	NA	15	TRBJ2-3	NA	CASSPPGSGWDTQYF	TGTGCCAGCAGTCCCCCCGGGTCCGGTTGGGATACGCAGTATTTT
TRBV5-1	NA	14	TRBJ2-7	TRBD1	CASSRQGAPNEQYF	TGCGCCAGCAGCCGCCAGGGGGCTCCCAACGAGCAGTACTTC
TRBV28	NA	15	TRBJ1-5	NA	CASSLGGNSNQPQHF	TGTGCCAGCAGTTTAGGCGGCAATAGCAATCAGCCCCAGCATTTT
TRBV5-6	NA	13	TRBJ1-5	TRBD1	CASSRTGDQPQHF	TGTGCCAGCAGCCGGACAGGGGACCAGCCCCAGCATTTT
TRBV5-1	NA	14	TRBJ2-3	TRBD2	CASSLGGSADTQYF	TGCGCCAGCAGCTTGGGCGGGAGCGCAGATACGCAGTATTTT
TRBV11-3	NA	13	TRBJ2-4	NA	CASSPGSENIQYF	TGTGCCAGCAGCCCAGGGTCGGAAAACATTCAGTACTTC
TRBV2	once	15	TRBJ1-1	NA	CASRVQVWSNTEAFF	TGTGCCAGCAGGGTACAGGTGTGGTCGAACACTGAAGCTTTCTTT
TRBV11-1	NA	15	TRBJ2-7	TRBD1	CASSPSGTGWDEQYF	TGTGCCAGCAGCCCGTCCGGGACAGGCTGGGACGAGCAGTACTTC
TRBV7-8	NA	14	TRBJ1-1	NA	CASSLSKGDTEAFF	TGTGCCAGCAGCTTAAGTAAAGGGGACACTGAAGCTTTCTTT
TRBV28	NA	14	TRBJ2-3	TRBD1	CASSPGTDTDTQYF	TGTGCCAGCAGTCCAGGGACAGACACAGATACGCAGTATTTT
TRBV10-3	NA	16	TRBJ2-3	TRBD2	CAISESSAGAPDTQYF	TGTGCCATCAGTGAGTCATCGGCGGGAGCGCCCGATACGCAGTATTTT
TRBV6-5	NA	13	TRBJ1-2	NA	CASHPTGNYGYTF	TGTGCCAGCCATCCCACAGGGAACTATGGCTACACCTTC
TRBV6-5	NA	16	TRBJ1-3	NA	CASSYSGQHSGNTIYF	TGTGCCAGCAGTTACTCCGGACAGCACTCTGGAAACACCATATATTTT
TRBV30	NA	14	TRBJ2-4	TRBD2	CAWAGVAGRNIQYF	TGTGCCTGGGCGGGCGTAGCGGGTAGAAACATTCAGTACTTC
TRBV6-4	NA	14	TRBJ1-3	NA	CARVRITGGNTIYF	TGTGCCAGAGTCCGAATTACGGGGGGAAACACCATATATTTT
TRBV11-3	NA	14	TRBJ1-1	NA	CASSSGLGATEAFF	TGTGCCAGCAGCTCTGGACTGGGAGCTACTGAAGCTTTCTTT
TRBV5-1	NA	13	TRBJ2-4	NA	CASSLDPSGSQYF	TGCGCCAGCAGCTTGGACCCCTCCGGGTCACAGTACTTC
TRBV11-3	NA	20	TRBJ2-7	TRBD2	CASSLSLGRRASGSTYEQYF	TGTGCCAGCAGCTTAAGCCTCGGGCGGCGGGCTAGCGGTTCTACCTACGAGCAGTACTTC
TRBV11-2	NA	15	TRBJ1-6	TRBD1	CASSLLGTADSPLHF	TGTGCCAGCAGCTTGCTCGGGACAGCAGATTCACCCCTCCACTTT